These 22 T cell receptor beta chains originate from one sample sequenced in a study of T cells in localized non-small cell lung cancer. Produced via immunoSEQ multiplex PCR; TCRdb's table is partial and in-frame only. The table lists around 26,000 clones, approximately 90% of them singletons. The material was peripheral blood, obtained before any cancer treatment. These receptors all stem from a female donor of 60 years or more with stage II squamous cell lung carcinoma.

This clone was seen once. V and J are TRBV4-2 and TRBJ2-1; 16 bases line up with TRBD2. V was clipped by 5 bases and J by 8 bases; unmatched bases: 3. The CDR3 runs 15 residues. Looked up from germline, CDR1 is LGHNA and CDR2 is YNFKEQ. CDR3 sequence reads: CASSSGTSGRDEQFF. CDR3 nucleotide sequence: TGTGCCAGCAGCTCCGGGACTAGCGGGAGGGATGAGCAGTTCTTC.

Here the CDR3 reads CASSIGFGGGYGYTF. The DNA for the CDR3 is TGTGCCAGTAGTATCGGTTTCGGGGGCGGCTATGGCTACACCTTC. The chain is built from TRBV19 and TRBJ1-2; D possibly corresponds to TRBD1 (6 bases). Germline V gives CDR1 LNHDA, CDR2 SQIVND (reference sequence). The CDR3 is made up of 15 amino acids. The V end lost 3 bases, the J end lost 4 bases, and 15 bases lay between the germline ends.

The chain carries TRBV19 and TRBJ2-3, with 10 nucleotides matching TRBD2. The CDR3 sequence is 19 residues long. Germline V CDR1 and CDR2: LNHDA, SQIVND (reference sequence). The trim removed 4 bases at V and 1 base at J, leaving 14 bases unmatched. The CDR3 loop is CASSNPAGGTFYGTDTQYF. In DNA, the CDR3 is TGTGCCAGTAGTAACCCAGCGGGGGGGACCTTTTATGGCACAGATACGCAGTATTTT.

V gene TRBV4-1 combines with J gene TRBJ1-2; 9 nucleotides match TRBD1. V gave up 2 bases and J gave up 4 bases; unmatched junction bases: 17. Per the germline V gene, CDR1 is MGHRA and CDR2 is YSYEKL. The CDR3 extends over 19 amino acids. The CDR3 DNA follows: TGCGCCAGCAGCCAACTTACCGGGACAGGGATGGGGTCCCGCTATGGCTACACCTTC. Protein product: CASSQLTGTGMGSRYGYTF.

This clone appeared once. The DNA of the CDR3 is TGTGCCAGCAGCCCATTACCCGGGACAGGGAGGACGAACACTGAAGCTTTCTTT. Its translation: CASSPLPGTGRTNTEAFF. This rearrangement joins TRBV7-3 to TRBJ1-1; 9 positions match TRBD1. CDR1 is SGHTA, CDR2 FQGTGA, per germline. Trimming took 5 bases from V and 1 from J; bases not matched to a gene: 14. CDR3 length equals 18 residues.

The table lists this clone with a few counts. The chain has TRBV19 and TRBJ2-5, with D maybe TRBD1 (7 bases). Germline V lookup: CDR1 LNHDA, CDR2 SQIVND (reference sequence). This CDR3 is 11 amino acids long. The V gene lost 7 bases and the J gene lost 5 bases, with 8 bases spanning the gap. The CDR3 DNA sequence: TGTGCCAGTACAGGGGGGGAGACCCAGTACTTC. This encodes CASTGGETQYF. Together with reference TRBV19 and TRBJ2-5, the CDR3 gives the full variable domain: DGGITQSPKYLFRKEGQNVTLSCEQNLNHDAMYWYRQDPGQGLRLIYYSQIVNDFQKGDIAEGYSVSREKKESFPLTVTSAQKNPTAFYLCASTGGETQYFGPGTRLLVL.

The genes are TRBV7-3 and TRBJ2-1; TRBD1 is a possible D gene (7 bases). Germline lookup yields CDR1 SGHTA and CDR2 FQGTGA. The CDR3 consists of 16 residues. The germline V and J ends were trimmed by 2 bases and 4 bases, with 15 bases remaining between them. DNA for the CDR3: TGTGCCAGCAGCTTACGCGGGGACAGCTTTTACAATGAGCAGTTCTTC. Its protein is CASSLRGDSFYNEQFF.

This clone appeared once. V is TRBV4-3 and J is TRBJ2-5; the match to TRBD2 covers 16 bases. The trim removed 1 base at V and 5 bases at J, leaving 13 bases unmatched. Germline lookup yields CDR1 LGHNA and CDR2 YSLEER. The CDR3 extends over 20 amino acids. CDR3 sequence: CASSQAYLVPGLAGGETQYF. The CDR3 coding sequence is TGCGCCAGCAGCCAAGCCTATTTAGTACCGGGACTAGCGGGGGGGGAGACCCAGTACTTC.

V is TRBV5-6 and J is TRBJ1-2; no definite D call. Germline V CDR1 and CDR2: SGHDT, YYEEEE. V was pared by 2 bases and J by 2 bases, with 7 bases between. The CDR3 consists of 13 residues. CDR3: CASSFRKNYGYTF. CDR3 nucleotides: TGTGCCAGCAGCTTTCGGAAAAACTATGGCTACACCTTC.

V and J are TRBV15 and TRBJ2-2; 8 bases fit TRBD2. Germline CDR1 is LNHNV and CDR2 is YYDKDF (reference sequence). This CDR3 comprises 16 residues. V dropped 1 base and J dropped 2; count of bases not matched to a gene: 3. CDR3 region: CATSRAGGSNTGELFF. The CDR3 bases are TGTGCCACCAGCAGAGCGGGGGGGAGTAACACCGGGGAGCTGTTTTTT.

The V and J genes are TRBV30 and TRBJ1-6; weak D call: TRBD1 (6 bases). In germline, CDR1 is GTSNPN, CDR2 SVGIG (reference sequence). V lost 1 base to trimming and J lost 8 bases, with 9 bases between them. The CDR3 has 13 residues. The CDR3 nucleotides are TGTGCCTGGAGTGCAGCAGGGGATTCACCCCTCCACTTT. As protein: CAWSAAGDSPLHF. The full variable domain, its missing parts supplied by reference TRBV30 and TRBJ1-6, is SQTIHQWPATLVQPVGSPLSLECTVEGTSNPNLYWYRQAAGRGLQLLFYSVGIGQISSEVPQNLSASRPQDRQFILSSKKLLLSDSGFYLCAWSAAGDSPLHFGNGTRLTVT.

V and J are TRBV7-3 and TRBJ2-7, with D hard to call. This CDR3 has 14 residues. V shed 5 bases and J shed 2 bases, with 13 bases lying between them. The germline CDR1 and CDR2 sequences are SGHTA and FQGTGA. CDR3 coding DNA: TGTGCCAGCAGCCCCCTTGACGGAACCTACGAGCAGTACTTC. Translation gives CASSPLDGTYEQYF. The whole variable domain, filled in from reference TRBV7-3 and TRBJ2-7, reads GAGVSQTPSNKVTEKGKYVELRCDPISGHTALYWYRQSLGQGPEFLIYFQGTGAADDSGLPNDRFFAVRPEGSVSTLKIQRTERGDSAVYLCASSPLDGTYEQYFGPGTRLTVT.

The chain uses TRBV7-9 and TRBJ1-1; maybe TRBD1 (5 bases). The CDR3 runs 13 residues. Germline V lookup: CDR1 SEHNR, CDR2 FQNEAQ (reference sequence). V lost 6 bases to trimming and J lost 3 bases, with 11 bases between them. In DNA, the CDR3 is TGTGCCAGCAGACTAACAGGAGACACTGAAGCTTTCTTT. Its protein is CASRLTGDTEAFF.

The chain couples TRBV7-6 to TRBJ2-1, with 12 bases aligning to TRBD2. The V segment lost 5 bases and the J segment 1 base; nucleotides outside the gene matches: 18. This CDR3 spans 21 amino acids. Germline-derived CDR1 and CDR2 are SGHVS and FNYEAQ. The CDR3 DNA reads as TGTGCCAGCAGCACCGGACCCGGGGGGGAACTAGCGGGAGGTTCCTACAATGAGCAGTTCTTC. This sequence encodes CASSTGPGGELAGGSYNEQFF.

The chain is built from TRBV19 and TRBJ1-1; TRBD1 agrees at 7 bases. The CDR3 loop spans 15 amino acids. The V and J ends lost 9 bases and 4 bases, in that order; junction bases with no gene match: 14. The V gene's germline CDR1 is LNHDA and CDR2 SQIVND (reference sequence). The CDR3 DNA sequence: TGTGCCAGCACTCGGGACAGCGGGAAGGGCACTGAAGCTTTCTTT. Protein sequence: CASTRDSGKGTEAFF.

The CDR3 region has the DNA TGTGCCAGCAGCTTACAGGGTCGGGGTTCACCCCTCCACTTT. Translation: CASSLQGRGSPLHF. The J gene is TRBJ1-6, the V gene TRBV7-3; D is perhaps TRBD1 (5 bases). The CDR3 is 14 amino acids. Germline CDR1 and CDR2: SGHTA and FQGTGA. Trimming removed 2 bases at V and 9 bases at J, with 11 bases between.

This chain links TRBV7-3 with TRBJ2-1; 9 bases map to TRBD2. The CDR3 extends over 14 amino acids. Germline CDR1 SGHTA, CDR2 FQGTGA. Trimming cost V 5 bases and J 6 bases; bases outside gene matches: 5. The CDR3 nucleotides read TGTGCCAGCAGCCCACAGGGACTAGCCAATGAGCAGTTCTTC. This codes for CASSPQGLANEQFF.

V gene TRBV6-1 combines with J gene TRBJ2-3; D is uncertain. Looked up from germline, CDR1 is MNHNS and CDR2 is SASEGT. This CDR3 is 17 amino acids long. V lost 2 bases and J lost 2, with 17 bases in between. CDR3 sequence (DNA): TGTGCCAGCAGTGAACGGGTGTGGCCTCCGCCCACAGATACGCAGTATTTT. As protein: CASSERVWPPPTDTQYF.

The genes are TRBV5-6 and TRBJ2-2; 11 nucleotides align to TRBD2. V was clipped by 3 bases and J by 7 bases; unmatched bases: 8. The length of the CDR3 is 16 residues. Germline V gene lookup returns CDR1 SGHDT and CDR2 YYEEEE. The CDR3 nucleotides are TGTGCCAGCAGCTCCATAGCGGGAGGGCCGATCGGGGAGCTGTTTTTT. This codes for CASSSIAGGPIGELFF.

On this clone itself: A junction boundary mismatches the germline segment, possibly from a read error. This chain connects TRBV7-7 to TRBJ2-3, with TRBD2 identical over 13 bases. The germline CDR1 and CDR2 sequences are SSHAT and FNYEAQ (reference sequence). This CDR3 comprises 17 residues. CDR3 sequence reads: CASSPLGLAGATDTQYF. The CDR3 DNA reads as TGTGCTAGCAGCCCTCTCGGACTAGCGGGAGCGACAGATACGCAGTATTTT.

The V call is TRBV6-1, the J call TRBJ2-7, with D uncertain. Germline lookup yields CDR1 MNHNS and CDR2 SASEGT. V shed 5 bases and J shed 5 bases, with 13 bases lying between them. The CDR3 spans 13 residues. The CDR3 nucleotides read TGTGCCAGCAGTTTTTATTTGTGGGACGAGCAGTACTTC. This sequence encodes CASSFYLWDEQYF.

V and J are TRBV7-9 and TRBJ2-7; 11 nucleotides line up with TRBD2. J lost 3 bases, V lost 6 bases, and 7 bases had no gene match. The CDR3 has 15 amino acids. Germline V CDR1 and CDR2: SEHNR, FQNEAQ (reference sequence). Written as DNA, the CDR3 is TGTGCCAGCAGAACTAGCGGGGGACGGAGCTACGAGCAGTACTTC. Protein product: CASRTSGGRSYEQYF.